This entry features one T cell receptor (beta chain) sequence. The source of the sample is a study of control samples from healthy donors and cancer patients. The data were produced by immunoSEQ multiplex PCR, yet TCRdb's version contains in-frame clones alone and is incomplete. The repertoire has 160,000 or so clones, approximately 94% of them found once; the top ten carry approximately 15%. V lost 2 bases, J lost 5 bases, and 6 bases lay in between. CDR1 is LGHDT, CDR2 YNNKEL, per germline (reference sequence). The CDR3 has 13 residues. The TCR was taken from a man between 60 and 70 years old with colorectal cancer. The chain couples TRBV3-1 (or the pseudogene TRBV3-2) to TRBJ2-2, with D unresolved. The specimen was PBMCs. DNA of the CDR3: TGTGCCAGCAGCCAATCCCGTACCGGGGAGCTGTTTTTT. This encodes CASSQSRTGELFF.